This is a list of T cell receptor beta chains from one sample in a study of T cell responses to AZD1222 COVID-19 vaccine. Libraries were prepared by immunoSEQ multiplex PCR; TCRdb keeps only in-frame clonotypes and omits some of them. Of under 120,000 clones in the sample, roughly 85% are singletons; the top ten hold about 2.5%. The sequencing here drew on peripheral blood, taken 28 days after the second AZD1222 dose. The receptors originated from an adult who received the AZD1222 COVID-19 vaccine. Both conserved end residues are part of each CDR3. The D gene is left open where the match is weak. Not all rows give a size; the values are once, few, many and, for expanded clones, a class.

clone size: .
V gene: TRBV7-2
J gene: TRBJ2-2
D gene: TRBD1
CDR3 DNA: TGTGCCAGCAGCTTAGGGAGACAGGGGACCGGGGAGCTGTTTTTT
CDR3 protein: CASSLGRQGTGELFF

clone size: .
V gene: TRBV20-1
J gene: TRBJ2-5
D gene: .
CDR3 DNA: TGCAGTGCGCAGCTGGAAGAGACCCAGTACTTC
CDR3 protein: CSAQLEETQYF

clone size: .
V gene: TRBV19
J gene: TRBJ2-5
D gene: TRBD2
CDR3 DNA: TGTGCCAGTAGAAGGGAGGGGCAAGAGACCCAGTACTTC
CDR3 protein: CASRREGQETQYF

clone size: .
V gene: TRBV28
J gene: TRBJ1-5
D gene: TRBD1
CDR3 DNA: TGTGCCAGCAGTCCCCTACTCGGACAGGACCTATCATTTTCTAAGCCCCAGCATTTT
CDR3 protein: CASSPLLGQDLSFSKPQHF

clone size: .
V gene: TRBV10-3
J gene: TRBJ1-2
D gene: TRBD1
CDR3 DNA: TGTGCCATCAGTGACCACGGGACAGAAAACTATGGCTACACCTTC
CDR3 protein: CAISDHGTENYGYTF

clone size: .
V gene: TRBV19
J gene: TRBJ2-3
D gene: TRBD2
CDR3 DNA: TGTGCCAGTAATAGGGGCGGGAGACCAGATACGCAGTATTTT
CDR3 protein: CASNRGGRPDTQYF

clone size: once
V gene: TRBV15
J gene: TRBJ1-5
D gene: .
CDR3 DNA: TGTGCCACCAGCAGAGATACAGGTGGCCAGCCCCAGCATTTT
CDR3 protein: CATSRDTGGQPQHF

clone size: .
V gene: TRBV30
J gene: TRBJ2-2
D gene: TRBD2
CDR3 DNA: TGTGCCTGGAGTGGACTAGCGGGAGAATCCGGGGAGCTGTTTTTT
CDR3 protein: CAWSGLAGESGELFF

clone size: .
V gene: TRBV25-1
J gene: TRBJ2-5
D gene: .
CDR3 DNA: TGTGCCAGCAGTGAATCGGACTCGGGGACCCAGTACTTC
CDR3 protein: CASSESDSGTQYF

clone size: .
V gene: TRBV5-1
J gene: TRBJ2-7
D gene: .
CDR3 DNA: TGCGCCAGCAGCCCCTTGACGACAGAAAACTACGAGCAGTACTTC
CDR3 protein: CASSPLTTENYEQYF

clone size: .
V gene: TRBV28
J gene: TRBJ1-1
D gene: TRBD1
CDR3 DNA: TGTGCCAGCAGGGGACAGGGACTGAACACTGAAGCTTTCTTT
CDR3 protein: CASRGQGLNTEAFF

clone size: .
V gene: TRBV2
J gene: TRBJ1-6
D gene: .
CDR3 DNA: TGTGCCAGCAGTGAGCTTCTTTATAATTCACCCCTCCACTTT
CDR3 protein: CASSELLYNSPLHF

clone size: .
V gene: TRBV6-6
J gene: TRBJ1-6
D gene: .
CDR3 DNA: TGTGCCAGCAGTTACCGTCCGGGAAATAATTCACCCCTCCACTTT
CDR3 protein: CASSYRPGNNSPLHF

clone size: .
V gene: TRBV5-4
J gene: TRBJ2-5
D gene: .
CDR3 DNA: TGTGCCAGCAGTAAGGTTCCAGAGACCCAGTACTTC
CDR3 protein: CASSKVPETQYF

clone size: .
V gene: TRBV3-1/TRBV3-2
J gene: TRBJ1-5
D gene: TRBD1
CDR3 DNA: TGTGCCAGCAGCCAGGGGGACAGGGGGGATGTGGGGCATCAGCCCCAGCATTTT
CDR3 protein: CASSQGDRGDVGHQPQHF

clone size: .
V gene: TRBV7-8
J gene: TRBJ2-5
D gene: TRBD2
CDR3 DNA: TGTGCCAGCAGCCGAGGGACTAGCGGGAGGGGGACACCAACTAGTCCGCTCCAAGAGACCCAGTACTTC
CDR3 protein: CASSRGTSGRGTPTSPLQETQYF

clone size: once
V gene: TRBV2
J gene: TRBJ1-5
D gene: .
CDR3 DNA: TGTGCCAGCAGTCCCGGGGGGGATCAGCCCCAGCATTTT
CDR3 protein: CASSPGGDQPQHF

clone size: once
V gene: TRBV9
J gene: TRBJ2-1
D gene: TRBD2
CDR3 DNA: TGTGCCAGCAGCGTAGAGAGGACTAGCGCCAACAATGAGCAGTTCTTC
CDR3 protein: CASSVERTSANNEQFF

clone size: .
V gene: TRBV6-5
J gene: TRBJ1-1
D gene: .
CDR3 DNA: TGTGCCAGCAGTTCCGGGACGAGTCTTTCTTTCTTT
CDR3 protein: CASSSGTSLSFF

clone size: .
V gene: TRBV7-3
J gene: TRBJ2-2
D gene: .
CDR3 DNA: TGTGCCAGCAGCTTAAGCAGGGGTGACACCGGGGAGCTGTTTTTT
CDR3 protein: CASSLSRGDTGELFF

clone size: .
V gene: TRBV19
J gene: TRBJ2-5
D gene: TRBD2
CDR3 DNA: TGTGCCAGTAGGGTCCGGGGGGATCGAGAGACCCAGTACTTC
CDR3 protein: CASRVRGDRETQYF

clone size: .
V gene: TRBV15
J gene: TRBJ1-5
D gene: .
CDR3 DNA: TGTGCCACCAGCCCTCGAGCCCTGAGGAGCAATCAGCCCCAGCATTTT
CDR3 protein: CATSPRALRSNQPQHF

clone size: .
V gene: TRBV28
J gene: TRBJ1-2
D gene: .
CDR3 DNA: TGTGCCAGCAGTTACCGCTTGGGGGGCGTCTATGGCTACACCTTC
CDR3 protein: CASSYRLGGVYGYTF

clone size: .
V gene: TRBV27
J gene: TRBJ1-2
D gene: .
CDR3 DNA: TGTGCCAGCAGTTCATCGGGAGGTTGGGGCTATGGCTACACCTTC
CDR3 protein: CASSSSGGWGYGYTF

clone size: .
V gene: TRBV7-8
J gene: TRBJ1-1
D gene: TRBD1
CDR3 DNA: TGTGCCAGCAGCCCCCTACAGGGGCGACGGACTGAAGCTTTCTTT
CDR3 protein: CASSPLQGRRTEAFF

clone size: few
V gene: TRBV2
J gene: TRBJ1-6
D gene: .
CDR3 DNA: TGTGCCGTGGGGGAAGGTTATAATTCACCCCTCCACTTT
CDR3 protein: CAVGEGYNSPLHF

clone size: .
V gene: TRBV3-1/TRBV3-2
J gene: TRBJ1-2
D gene: .
CDR3 DNA: TGTGCCAGCAGCCAAGATGGAGCTAACTATGGCTACACCTTC
CDR3 protein: CASSQDGANYGYTF

clone size: .
V gene: TRBV5-6
J gene: TRBJ2-7
D gene: TRBD2
CDR3 DNA: TGTGCCAGCAGCCCCCGGGGAGCGGGGAGCTCCTACGAGCAGTACTTC
CDR3 protein: CASSPRGAGSSYEQYF

clone size: .
V gene: TRBV9
J gene: TRBJ2-1
D gene: .
CDR3 DNA: TGTGCCAGCAGCGTAGCACAGGGAAGTCCCAATGAGCAGTTCTTC
CDR3 protein: CASSVAQGSPNEQFF

clone size: .
V gene: TRBV15
J gene: TRBJ2-2
D gene: TRBD1
CDR3 DNA: TGTGCCACCAGCTTCCGACAGGGGGCTGCCGGGGAGCTGTTTTTT
CDR3 protein: CATSFRQGAAGELFF

clone size: .
V gene: TRBV6-4
J gene: TRBJ2-1
D gene: TRBD2
CDR3 DNA: TGTGCCAGCAGTGACTCACTAGCGGGACCCAATGAGCAGTTCTTC
CDR3 protein: CASSDSLAGPNEQFF

clone size: .
V gene: TRBV18
J gene: TRBJ2-1
D gene: TRBD2
CDR3 DNA: TGTGCCAGCTCACCAGGACTAGCGGGGGATGAGCAGTTCTTC
CDR3 protein: CASSPGLAGDEQFF

clone size: .
V gene: TRBV3-1/TRBV3-2
J gene: TRBJ2-5
D gene: .
CDR3 DNA: TGTGCCAGCAGCCAAGGTCTGCCAGGGATGGCTCAAGAGACCCAGTACTTC
CDR3 protein: CASSQGLPGMAQETQYF

clone size: few
V gene: TRBV10-3
J gene: TRBJ2-3
D gene: .
CDR3 DNA: TGTGCCATCGGTCCTGGGTTAACAGATACGCAGTATTTT
CDR3 protein: CAIGPGLTDTQYF

clone size: .
V gene: TRBV6-5
J gene: TRBJ2-3
D gene: .
CDR3 DNA: TGTGCCAGCAGTTTCCTGGGCGGTGGGGCCACAGATACGCAGTATTTT
CDR3 protein: CASSFLGGGATDTQYF

clone size: .
V gene: TRBV27
J gene: TRBJ2-5
D gene: .
CDR3 DNA: TGTGCCAGCAGTTTACAACAGGCGCAAGAGACCCAGTACTTC
CDR3 protein: CASSLQQAQETQYF

clone size: once
V gene: TRBV27
J gene: TRBJ2-7
D gene: .
CDR3 DNA: TGTGCCAGCTGCAGGGACCGCTACGAGCAGTACTTC
CDR3 protein: CASCRDRYEQYF

clone size: .
V gene: TRBV12-3/TRBV12-4
J gene: TRBJ1-1
D gene: .
CDR3 DNA: TGTGCCAGCAGTAATTCTTCTCCCGCTGAAGCTTTCTTT
CDR3 protein: CASSNSSPAEAFF

clone size: .
V gene: TRBV28
J gene: TRBJ2-3
D gene: .
CDR3 DNA: TGTGCCAGCAGCGTGGACTACACAGATACGCAGTATTTT
CDR3 protein: CASSVDYTDTQYF

clone size: .
V gene: TRBV2
J gene: TRBJ2-2
D gene: TRBD2
CDR3 DNA: TGTGCCAGCGTAGCGGGAGAGGATACCGGGGAGCTGTTTTTT
CDR3 protein: CASVAGEDTGELFF

clone size: .
V gene: TRBV25-1
J gene: TRBJ2-7
D gene: TRBD2
CDR3 DNA: TGTGCCAGCAGTGGGGGGACTAGCGGGGCCTCCTACGAGCAGTACTTC
CDR3 protein: CASSGGTSGASYEQYF

clone size: once
V gene: TRBV7-2
J gene: TRBJ1-5
D gene: TRBD1
CDR3 DNA: TGTGCCAGCAGTGACAGGGTTGATCAGCCCCAGCATTTT
CDR3 protein: CASSDRVDQPQHF

clone size: .
V gene: TRBV2
J gene: TRBJ1-5
D gene: .
CDR3 DNA: TGTGCCAGCAGGGCTGACACTAATCAGCCCCAGCATTTT
CDR3 protein: CASRADTNQPQHF

clone size: .
V gene: TRBV2
J gene: TRBJ2-7
D gene: .
CDR3 DNA: TGTGCCAGCAGTGACACCCTGGGACGGACGAGCTCCTACGAGCAGTACTTC
CDR3 protein: CASSDTLGRTSSYEQYF

clone size: .
V gene: TRBV10-3
J gene: TRBJ2-7
D gene: .
CDR3 DNA: TGTGCCATCAGTAACCAGCCGGGAGTAGGCGAGCAGTACTTC
CDR3 protein: CAISNQPGVGEQYF